The clone carrying this T cell receptor beta chain was counted a few times. Antigen specificity is unknown. TCRdb recomputed calls from the 5' RACE reads with MiXCR, one row per CDR3 protein. Here the sample spans approximately 680,000 distinct CDR3 sequences, just over 7% being singletons. CDR3 size: 13 residues. Looked up from germline, CDR1 is MNHEY and CDR2 is SMNVEV (reference sequence). The ends were cut back, 8 bases at V and 0 bases at J, with 7 bases in the middle. The data were taken from a study of identical twins. Study-level findings and limits: Interpretation of the results relied on cross-sectional statistical analysis and not on following the same donors. Among beta out-of-frame sequences, excess sharing between twins appeared weaker.

These data also formed part of another study, on yellow fever vaccine responses in identical twins.

Material for sequencing was PBMCs. The rearrangement links TRBV27 to TRBJ1-4; D possibly corresponds to TRBD1 (5 bases). The TCR originated in a woman aged 18-29 years in good health. The CDR3: CASQGTTNEKLFF. The CDR3 region has the DNA TGTGCCAGCCAGGGCACAACTAATGAAAAACTGTTTTTT.